Each of the 21 T cell receptor beta chains below was sequenced from the same sample in a study of T cell responses to AZD1222 COVID-19 vaccine. Method: immunoSEQ multiplex PCR; TCRdb's copy keeps in-frame clones and lacks some. In the table there are more than 100,000 clones, roughly 87% of which are singletons. The input for sequencing was peripheral blood, taken on day 0 of AZD1222 vaccination. The receptors here all came from an adult in good health.

The rearrangement uses TRBV29-1 and TRBJ2-5, with a weak D call TRBD1 (6 bases). The V end lost 8 bases, the J end lost 1 base, and 11 bases lay between the germline ends. Germline values: CDR1 SQVTM, CDR2 ANQGSEA. The CDR3 spans 12 residues. CDR3 residues: CSIGGFQETQYF. The CDR3 bases are TGCAGCATAGGGGGTTTCCAAGAGACCCAGTACTTC. The variable domain in full, completed from reference TRBV29-1 and TRBJ2-5, reads SAVISQKPSRDICQRGTSLTIQCQVDSQVTMMFWYRQQPGQSLTLIATANQGSEATYESGFVIDKFPISRPNLTFSTLTVSNMSPEDSSIYLCSIGGFQETQYFGPGTRLLVL.

The V call is TRBV18, the J call TRBJ1-2, with 7 bases that match TRBD1. The J segment lost 4 bases and the V segment lost 2 bases, leaving 10 bases of the junction unmatched. The CDR3 contains 16 residues. Germline V gene sequence: CDR1 KGHSH, CDR2 LQKENI. The CDR3 DNA sequence: TGTGCCAGCTCACCAATAGCGGGACAGCGATTCTATGGCTACACCTTC. Its translation is CASSPIAGQRFYGYTF.

This chain connects TRBV4-1 to TRBJ2-1, with 7 bases fitting TRBD1. In germline, CDR1 is MGHRA, CDR2 YSYEKL. After removal of 5 bases from V and 7 bases from J, the junction contained 2 bases not matched to a gene. The CDR3 covers 12 residues. The DNA of the CDR3 is TGCGCCAGCAGCAAGACAGGGAATGAGCAGTTCTTC. It translates to CASSKTGNEQFF.

CDR3 DNA: TGTGCCAGCAGTGTACACATCGGGACAGGGGAAGAGACCCAGTACTTC. It translates to CASSVHIGTGEETQYF. V usage is TRBV6-1 and J usage is TRBJ2-5; 10 nucleotides align to TRBD1. This CDR3 contains 16 residues. The germline V gene has CDR1 MNHNS and CDR2 SASEGT. V lost 4 bases and J lost 3; bases outside the gene matches: 8.

This clone was detected once. V is TRBV7-9 and J is TRBJ2-7; no reliable D call. Germline CDR1 reads SEHNR; CDR2 reads FQNEAQ (reference sequence). The V gene lost 2 bases and the J gene lost 2 bases, with 4 bases spanning the gap. The CDR3 sequence is 12 residues long. The CDR3 protein is CASSLNAYEQYF. As DNA, the CDR3 is TGTGCCAGCAGCTTAAATGCCTACGAGCAGTACTTC.

The gene calls are TRBV19 and TRBJ2-7, with D maybe TRBD1 (6 bases). The length of the CDR3 is 14 residues. The germline V gene encodes CDR1 LNHDA and CDR2 SQIVND (reference sequence). The V gene lost 5 bases and the J gene lost 0 bases, with 11 bases spanning the gap. The CDR3, as DNA: TGTGCCAGTAGTTCGGGCAGGGGCTCCTACGAGCAGTACTTC. It encodes CASSSGRGSYEQYF.

V usage is TRBV14 and J usage is TRBJ1-1; the D gene is possibly TRBD1 (5 bases). V was cut by 3 bases and J by 1 base, with 15 bases left in between. The CDR3 contains 16 residues. Germline-derived CDR1 and CDR2 are SGHDN and FVKESK. CDR3 nucleotides: TGTGCCAGCAGCCAGGTTGGGGCACAGCAGAACACTGAAGCTTTCTTT. It codes for CASSQVGAQQNTEAFF.

The chain combines TRBV28 with TRBJ2-2; possibly TRBD1 for D (5 bases). CDR1 and CDR2 from the germline V gene are MDHEN and SYDVKM. CDR3 length: 14 amino acids. V lost 6 bases, J lost 7 bases, and 15 bases lay in between. In DNA form, the CDR3 reads TGTGCCAGCAGCCGAGGCAGGGCAGGCGGGGAGCTGTTTTTT. Encoded protein: CASSRGRAGGELFF.

The rearrangement uses TRBV19 and TRBJ2-3; D might be TRBD2 (6 bases). Germline V gene data show CDR1 as LNHDA and CDR2 as SQIVND (reference sequence). Trimming stripped 6 bases from V and 1 base from J, with 8 bases between. The CDR3 length is 13 residues. The CDR3 loop reads CASRGGGTDTQYF. CDR3 coding DNA: TGTGCCAGTAGGGGCGGGGGCACAGATACGCAGTATTTT.

The chain combines TRBV7-3 with TRBJ2-1, with a possible D match to TRBD1 (6 bases). The germline V and J ends were trimmed by 4 bases and 6 bases, with 16 bases remaining between them. CDR1 is SGHTA, CDR2 FQGTGA, per germline. The CDR3 totals 15 residues. CDR3 nucleotides: TGTGCCAGCAGCTCAGGACAGAGGGTAGGCAATGAGCAGTTCTTC. Translated: CASSSGQRVGNEQFF. Variable domain in full (rest from reference TRBV7-3 and TRBJ2-1): GAGVSQTPSNKVTEKGKYVELRCDPISGHTALYWYRQSLGQGPEFLIYFQGTGAADDSGLPNDRFFAVRPEGSVSTLKIQRTERGDSAVYLCASSSGQRVGNEQFFGPGTRLTVL.

This chain connects TRBV6-5 to TRBJ2-1; 11 bases map to TRBD2. The CDR3 loop spans 15 amino acids. CDR1 and CDR2 (germline): MNHEY, SVGAGI. Trimming took 6 bases from V and 5 from J; bases not matched to a gene: 6. The chain's CDR3 is CASRALAGGHNEQFF. The CDR3 bases are TGTGCCAGCAGAGCTCTAGCGGGGGGCCACAATGAGCAGTTCTTC.

The chain links TRBV7-9 to TRBJ2-3, with 10 bases matching TRBD1. The germline CDR1 and CDR2 sequences are SEHNR and FQNEAQ (reference sequence). Losses at the gene ends were 1 base for V and 5 bases for J; bases not matched to a gene: 3. This CDR3 contains 15 residues. CDR3 sequence reads: CASSLVGTGEDTQYF. The CDR3 DNA follows: TGTGCCAGCAGCTTAGTAGGGACAGGGGAAGATACGCAGTATTTT.

The V gene is TRBV28, the J gene TRBJ1-1; the D is unclear. Trimming pared 5 bases from V and 6 bases from J, leaving 19 bases between. From germline, CDR1 is MDHEN and CDR2 SYDVKM. The length of the CDR3 is 15 residues. CDR3 sequence reads: CASSPSEVEGSEAFF. CDR3 nucleotide sequence: TGTGCCAGCAGTCCCTCCGAGGTTGAGGGCTCTGAAGCTTTCTTT.

This clone was found a few times. The V call is TRBV2, the J call TRBJ1-2, with 10 bases lining up with TRBD1. The germline gives CDR1 SNHLY, CDR2 FYNNEI. The junction had 4 bases not matched to a gene; V was cut back by 5 bases and J by 4 bases. The CDR3 has 14 amino acids. The CDR3 sequence is CASSTTGGFYGYTF. The CDR3 region has the DNA TGTGCCAGCAGTACGACAGGGGGCTTCTATGGCTACACCTTC.

A remark on this clone: This sample includes further DNA sequences coding for the same CDR3. The CDR3, as DNA: TGTGCCAGCAGCTTAGATCAGGCAGGGGAGACCCAGTACTTC. Its protein is CASSLDQAGETQYF. This chain connects TRBV11-2 to TRBJ2-5; a possible D gene is TRBD1 (5 bases). Trimming stripped 0 bases from V and 5 bases from J, with 10 bases between. CDR3 length: 14 amino acids. Germline V gene lookup returns CDR1 SGHAT and CDR2 FQNNGV.

The chain combines TRBV13 with TRBJ2-5; 8 bases match TRBD2. V lost 6 bases and J lost 4; bases outside the gene matches: 7. This CDR3 is built from 14 residues. Germline V gives CDR1 PRHDT, CDR2 FYEKMQ (reference sequence). The CDR3 nucleotides read TGTGCCAGCAGAGCCAGCGGGGGCGGAGAGACCCAGTACTTC. This codes for CASRASGGGETQYF.

The V call is TRBV28, the J call TRBJ1-5; no reliable D call. This CDR3 is built from 14 residues. The germline V and J ends were trimmed by 8 bases and 8 bases, with 19 bases remaining between them. The germline V gene has CDR1 MDHEN and CDR2 SYDVKM. The CDR3 spells CASAPTFRRKPQHF. DNA of the CDR3: TGTGCCAGCGCTCCGACTTTCCGTCGTAAGCCCCAGCATTTT.

The chain has TRBV4-3 and TRBJ1-4, with 11 positions matching TRBD1. Per germline, CDR1 LGHNA and CDR2 YSLEER. J lost 0 bases, V lost 5 bases, and 14 bases had no gene match. The CDR3 covers 20 residues. CDR3 sequence: CASSKNFPGTGGPTNEKLFF. CDR3 DNA: TGCGCCAGCAGCAAAAATTTTCCCGGGACAGGGGGACCAACTAATGAAAAACTGTTTTTT.

This clone showed up just once. This sequence joins TRBV6-5 and TRBJ1-1, with a possible D match to TRBD1 (5 bases). Germline V gives CDR1 MNHEY, CDR2 SVGAGI. V dropped 0 bases and J dropped 10 bases, with 12 bases sitting between them. CDR3 size: 13 residues. CDR3 region: CASSYSTGWAAFF. The CDR3 region has the DNA TGTGCCAGCAGTTACTCCACAGGTTGGGCAGCTTTCTTT.

This clone was detected only once. CDR3 residues: CSVDSTLALEQFF. The DNA of the CDR3 is TGCAGCGTTGACTCCACTCTAGCGCTTGAGCAGTTCTTC. The rearrangement links TRBV29-1 to TRBJ2-1; D might be TRBD2 (6 bases). V was clipped by 3 bases and J by 9 bases, with 15 bases between them. The CDR3 covers 13 residues. CDR1 is SQVTM and CDR2 is ANQGSEA in the germline V gene.

The V and J genes are TRBV25-1 and TRBJ2-1, with unresolved D. Germline V lookup: CDR1 MGHDK, CDR2 SYGVNS. V was trimmed by 1 base and J by 0 bases, leaving 10 bases between them. This CDR3 is 16 amino acids long. Written as DNA, the CDR3 is TGTGCCAGCAGTGAATCAAGGGCTAGCTCCTACAATGAGCAGTTCTTC. It codes for CASSESRASSYNEQFF.